The next 19 T cell receptor beta chains were all read from a single sample in a study of CD8 T cells in ankylosing spondylitis. TCRdb re-called the 5' RACE reads through MiXCR, storing one row per CDR3 protein. The table lists around 250,000 distinct CDR3 sequences, 15% to 20% of them singletons. The source material was blood, either unsorted or a sorted T cell fraction (not recorded which). The origin of the receptors is a male donor with ankylosing spondylitis or in good health (not recorded which).

The chain combines TRBV6-2 or TRBV6-3 with TRBJ2-3; the D gene is possibly TRBD1 (6 bases). Germline-derived CDR1 and CDR2 are MNHEY and SVGEGT. With 1 base removed from V and 5 bases from J, the gap between germline ends came to 10 bases. The CDR3 is made up of 14 amino acids. This CDR3 reads CASSYWQGLDTQYF. The CDR3 DNA reads TGTGCCAGCAGTTACTGGCAGGGGCTAGATACGCAGTATTTT.

This rearrangement joins TRBV5-1 to TRBJ2-3, with 11 bases fitting TRBD2. This CDR3 is 15 amino acids long. V shed 4 bases and J 2 bases; nucleotides not matched to a gene: 3. Germline V gene data show CDR1 as SGHRS and CDR2 as YFSETQ. CDR3 protein: CASSVGLAATDTQYF. The CDR3 DNA is TGCGCCAGCAGCGTGGGACTAGCGGCCACAGATACGCAGTATTTT.

The chain is built from TRBV5-6 and TRBJ1-1; no reliable D call. CDR1 is SGHDT, CDR2 YYEEEE, per germline. CDR3 length equals 13 residues. V lost 0 bases, J lost 6 bases, and 9 bases lay in between. Written as DNA, the CDR3 is TGTGCCAGCAGCTTGGACAGAAGACCTGAAGCTTTCTTT. Translation: CASSLDRRPEAFF.

The chain joins TRBV2 to TRBJ1-4; 7 nucleotides line up with TRBD1. The CDR3 sequence is 19 residues long. V gave up 5 bases and J gave up 1 base; unmatched junction bases: 16. Germline V gene sequence: CDR1 SNHLY, CDR2 FYNNEI. CDR3 sequence reads: CASSTHTGEEFGTNEKLFF. CDR3 nucleotide sequence: TGTGCCAGCAGTACCCATACAGGGGAGGAATTTGGAACTAATGAAAAACTGTTTTTT.

The chain is built from TRBV4-1 and TRBJ2-7; the match to TRBD2 covers 16 bases. Germline CDR1 reads MGHRA; CDR2 reads YSYEKL. The V and J ends lost 3 bases and 2 bases, in that order; junction bases with no gene match: 1. The CDR3 sequence is 16 residues long. CDR3 loop: CASSQGTSGRAYEQYF. CDR3 in DNA: TGCGCCAGCAGCCAGGGGACTAGCGGGAGGGCCTACGAGCAGTACTTC.

The CDR3 coding sequence is TGTGCCACCAGCAGAGATTGGGGCGGGAACAATGAGCAGTTCTTC. Its protein product is CATSRDWGGNNEQFF. The chain has TRBV15 and TRBJ2-1; weak D call: TRBD2 (6 bases). The CDR3 consists of 15 residues. Trimming removed 0 bases at V and 5 bases at J, with 11 bases between. The V gene's germline CDR1 is LNHNV and CDR2 YYDKDF (reference sequence).

Only a few counts were recorded for this clonotype. J is TRBJ2-5 and V is TRBV20-1, with a weak D call TRBD1 (7 bases). The V gene's germline CDR1 is DFQATT and CDR2 SNEGSKA (reference sequence). The CDR3 spans 14 residues. V was trimmed by 6 bases and J by 4 bases, leaving 18 bases between them. The DNA of the CDR3 is TGCAGTGCCATTACAGGGGTGGGAGGAGAGACCCAGTACTTC. Translating it yields CSAITGVGGETQYF.

This clonotype has only a few counts. The rearrangement links TRBV9 to TRBJ1-2; TRBD1 might be the D (5 bases). From germline, CDR1 is SGDLS and CDR2 YYNGEE. The CDR3 loop spans 13 amino acids. Trimming left V 3 bases short and J 2 bases short, with 8 bases between. Here the CDR3 DNA reads TGTGCCAGCAGCGGAAGGGACAACTATGGCTACACCTTC. Translated: CASSGRDNYGYTF.

This rearrangement joins TRBV12-3 or TRBV12-4 to TRBJ2-2, with a weak D call TRBD1 (6 bases). V dropped 7 bases and J dropped 7 bases, with 10 bases sitting between them. The CDR3 has 12 amino acids. CDR3 sequence reads: CASTEGDGELFF. The CDR3 region has the DNA TGTGCCAGCACCGAGGGGGACGGGGAGCTGTTTTTT.

In its sample, this clonotype was seen a few times. The CDR3 nucleotides read TGTGCCTGGGAAACAGTGGGTGAGCAGTTCTTC. Its translation is CAWETVGEQFF. The genes are TRBV30 and TRBJ2-1; D gene ambiguous. V was shortened by 5 bases and J by 9 bases, with 11 bases between the two germline ends. Germline lookup yields CDR1 GTSNPN and CDR2 SVGIG (reference sequence). The CDR3 is made up of 11 amino acids.

The chain joins TRBV11-2 to TRBJ2-7; no firm D call. Germline V CDR1 and CDR2: SGHAT, FQNNGV. Trimming removed 3 bases at V and 5 bases at J, with 11 bases between. The CDR3 spans 13 residues. The CDR3 DNA is TGTGCCAGCAGCTTCCTAGATGGGCACGAGCAGTACTTC. Its translation: CASSFLDGHEQYF.

This clonotype was detected ten times or more. This chain's CDR3 is CASSPGLAGNTGELFF. The CDR3 nucleotides are TGTGCCAGCAGTCCGGGACTAGCGGGAAACACCGGGGAGCTGTTTTTT. The chain uses TRBV12-3 or TRBV12-4 and TRBJ2-2; TRBD2 matches at 13 bases. The J segment lost 2 bases and the V segment lost 5 bases, leaving 2 bases of the junction unmatched. CDR3 size: 16 residues.

This clonotype has only a few counts. Relative to the germline gene, one junction end is altered; a read error may explain this. The V gene is TRBV15, the J gene TRBJ2-7; perhaps TRBD2 as D (6 bases). CDR1 is LNHNV, CDR2 YYDKDF, per germline (reference sequence). The CDR3 loop spans 15 amino acids. For the CDR3, the DNA is TGTGCCACCGCCCCCGGGGACTCTAGCTCCTACGAGCAGTACTTT. The encoded protein is CATAPGDSSSYEQYF.

The genes are TRBV5-1 and TRBJ1-6; 7 nucleotides line up with TRBD1. The CDR3 has 16 residues. Germline CDR1 is SGHRS and CDR2 is YFSETQ. Trimming took 4 bases from V and 3 from J; bases not matched to a gene: 7. Written as DNA, the CDR3 is TGCGCCAGCAGCGAGGGGACAGCGCTCTATAATTCACCCCTCCACTTT. It is translated as CASSEGTALYNSPLHF.

The V gene is TRBV5-1, the J gene TRBJ1-4; D call uncertain. The germline CDR1 and CDR2 sequences are SGHRS and YFSETQ. The V end lost 4 bases, the J end lost 6 bases, and 16 bases lay between the germline ends. The CDR3 has 15 amino acids. CDR3 loop: CASSPDFWRHEKLFF. As DNA, the CDR3 is TGCGCCAGCAGCCCCGACTTTTGGCGGCATGAAAAACTGTTTTTT.

This clonotype was seen a few times. This sequence joins TRBV4-3 and TRBJ2-2; 8 nucleotides match TRBD2. Trimming took 0 bases from V and 4 from J; bases not matched to a gene: 10. The germline V gene encodes CDR1 LGHNA and CDR2 YSLEER. The CDR3 runs to 18 residues. CDR3 in amino acids: CASSQESIQREPTGELFF. CDR3 DNA sequence: TGCGCCAGCAGCCAAGAAAGTATACAGCGGGAGCCCACCGGGGAGCTGTTTTTT.

The chain links TRBV12-3 or TRBV12-4 to TRBJ2-7, with D perhaps TRBD2 (5 bases). This CDR3 is 14 amino acids long. V was shortened by 2 bases and J by 0 bases, with 8 bases between the two germline ends. CDR3 region: CASSLIGDSYEQYF. CDR3 DNA sequence: TGTGCCAGCAGTTTAATCGGGGACTCCTACGAGCAGTACTTC.

Many counts were recorded for this clonotype. This chain connects TRBV20-1 to TRBJ2-6; a possible D gene is TRBD2 (6 bases). The germline V gene has CDR1 DFQATT and CDR2 SNEGSKA (reference sequence). The CDR3 is 21 residues long. Trimming took 4 bases from V and 0 from J, leaving 28 bases between them. The CDR3 DNA is TGCAGTGCTAAGGCCATGGGAGGACACGCGACGGACTACTCTGGGGCCAACGTCCTGACTTTC. It yields the protein CSAKAMGGHATDYSGANVLTF.

This chain links TRBV19 with TRBJ2-1; D tentatively reads TRBD1 or TRBD2 (5 bases each). Germline V gives CDR1 LNHDA, CDR2 SQIVND (reference sequence). V was trimmed by 8 bases and J by 4 bases, leaving 6 bases between them. The CDR3 spans 11 residues. CDR3 nucleotide sequence: TGTGCCAGTGGGGGATACAATGAGCAGTTCTTC. Protein sequence: CASGGYNEQFF.